The clone carrying this TCR beta chain was seen a handful of times. These data belong to a study of blood T cell repertoires in COVID-19. Study context: There were acute and convalescent COVID-19 samples, and they came from the United States, Italy and Spain. From T cells, B-cell-depleted T cells, or PBMCs came the material, which was cDNA or gDNA.

As processed by the authors: Reference gene primer amplification gave nucleated cell count estimates. Profiled with immunoSEQ multiplex PCR; TCRdb holds only in-frame clones, not every one. That table supplies the V and J calls and clone size; D and trimming were determined from the DNA. The profile shows over 45,000 clones, 60% to 85% of them singletons. The CDR3 has 14 residues. V was shortened by 2 bases and J by 2 bases, with 8 bases between the two germline ends. Germline CDR1 is SGDLS and CDR2 is YYNGEE. The sequence was collected from a man aged 45-60 years with active or convalescent COVID-19. The material sequenced was peripheral blood. The V call is TRBV9, the J call TRBJ1-3; D is unclear. CDR3 nucleotides: TGTGCCAGCAGCGTCGGGAATACTGGAAACACCATATATTTT. Protein sequence: CASSVGNTGNTIYF.